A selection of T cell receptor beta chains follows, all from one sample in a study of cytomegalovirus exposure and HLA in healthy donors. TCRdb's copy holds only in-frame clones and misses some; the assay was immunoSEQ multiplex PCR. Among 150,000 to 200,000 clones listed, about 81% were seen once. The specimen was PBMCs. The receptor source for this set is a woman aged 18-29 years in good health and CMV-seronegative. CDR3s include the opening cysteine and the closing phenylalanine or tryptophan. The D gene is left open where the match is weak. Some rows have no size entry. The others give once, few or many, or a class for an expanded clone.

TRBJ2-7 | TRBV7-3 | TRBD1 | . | TGTGCCAGCAGCTTAAATGGACAGGGCTACGAGCAGTACTTC | CASSLNGQGYEQYF
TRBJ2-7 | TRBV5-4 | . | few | TGTGCCAGCAGCACTGGAGACAGCTACGAGCAGTACTTC | CASSTGDSYEQYF
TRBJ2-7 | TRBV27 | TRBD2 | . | TGTGCCAGCAGTCCGCCGGGACTAGCGGGTTACGAGCAGTACTTC | CASSPPGLAGYEQYF
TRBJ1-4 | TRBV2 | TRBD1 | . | TGTGCCAGCAACGGCAGGGGGTTAGAAAAACTGTTTTTT | CASNGRGLEKLFF
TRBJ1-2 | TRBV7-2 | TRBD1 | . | TGTGCCAGCAGCAGAGACAGGGCCGTCGGCTATGGCTACACCTTC | CASSRDRAVGYGYTF
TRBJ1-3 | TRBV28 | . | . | TGTGCCAGCAGGGCGACAGCCTCTGGAAACACCATATATTTT | CASRATASGNTIYF
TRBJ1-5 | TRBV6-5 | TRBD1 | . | TGTGCCAGCAGTACAGGGGGAGGCAATCAGCCCCAGCATTTT | CASSTGGGNQPQHF
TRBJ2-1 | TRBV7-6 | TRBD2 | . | TGTGCCAGCAGCCCACGACTAGCGGGAGGAAGTGAGCAGTTCTTC | CASSPRLAGGSEQFF
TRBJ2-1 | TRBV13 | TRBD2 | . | TGTGCCAGCAGCGTAGGGACTAGCTCCGCCCCTGACCGATACAATGAGCAGTTCTTC | CASSVGTSSAPDRYNEQFF
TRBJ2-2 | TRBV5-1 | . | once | TGCGCCAGCAGCCCTATTGACACCACCGGGGAGCTGTTTTTT | CASSPIDTTGELFF
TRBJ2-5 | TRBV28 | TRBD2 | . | TGTGCCAGCAGACCTAGCGGGAGGGCCTTTGGTGAGACCCAGTACTTC | CASRPSGRAFGETQYF
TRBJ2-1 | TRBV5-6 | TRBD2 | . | TGTGCCAGCAGCTTAGGACTAGCGGGTACCTACAATGAGCAGTTCTTC | CASSLGLAGTYNEQFF
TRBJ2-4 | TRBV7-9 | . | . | TGTGCCAGCAGCTTAGGGGGGCAAGGATCCATTCAGTACTTC | CASSLGGQGSIQYF
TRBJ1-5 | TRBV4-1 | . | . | TGCGCCAGCAGCCAAGCGACAGTCTATCAGCCCCAGCATTTT | CASSQATVYQPQHF
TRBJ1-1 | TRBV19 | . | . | TGTGCCAGTACATTGGGGGCCTTCACTGAAGCTTTCTTT | CASTLGAFTEAFF
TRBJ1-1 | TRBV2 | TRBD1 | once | TGTGCCAGCATTCCGGGACAGGGATACACTGAAGCTTTCTTT | CASIPGQGYTEAFF
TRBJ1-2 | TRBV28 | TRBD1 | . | TGTGCCAGCAGCTCGGGGGACAGGGCGGGCTATGGCTACACCTTC | CASSSGDRAGYGYTF
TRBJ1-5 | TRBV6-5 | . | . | TGTGCCAGCAGCCTAGTCGATAGCAATCAGCCCCAGCATTTT | CASSLVDSNQPQHF
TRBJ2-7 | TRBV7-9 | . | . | TGTGCCAGCAGCTTACAGTACGAGCAGTACTTC | CASSLQYEQYF
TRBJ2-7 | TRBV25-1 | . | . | TGTGCCAGCAGTGGAGGGACTCTGCAATACGAGCAGTACTTC | CASSGGTLQYEQYF
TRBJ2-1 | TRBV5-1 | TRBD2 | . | TGCGCCAGCAGCTTGGGGCGGGGGGACTCCTACAATGAGCAGTTCTTC | CASSLGRGDSYNEQFF
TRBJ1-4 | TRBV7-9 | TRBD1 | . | TGTGCCAGCAGCTTACTGGGACAGGGGTCCACTAATGAAAAACTGTTTTTT | CASSLLGQGSTNEKLFF
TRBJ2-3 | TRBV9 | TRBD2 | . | TGTGCCAGCAGCCCCAGGACTAGCGGCCGCACAGATACGCAGTATTTT | CASSPRTSGRTDTQYF
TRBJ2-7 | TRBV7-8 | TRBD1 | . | TGTGCCAGCAGCATTCCGGGACAGGGATATGTCTACGAGCAGTACTTC | CASSIPGQGYVYEQYF
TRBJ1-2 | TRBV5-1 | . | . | TGCGCCAGCAGTGCGTCCGACTATGGCTACACCTTC | CASSASDYGYTF
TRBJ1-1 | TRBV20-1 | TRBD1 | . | TGCAGCCCTGAGGGGGCCACTGAAGCTTTCTTT | CSPEGATEAFF
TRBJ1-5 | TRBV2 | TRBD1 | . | TGTGCCAGCAGTGAAGCGCGGGAGGGGGCTGGGCAGCCCCAGCATTTT | CASSEAREGAGQPQHF
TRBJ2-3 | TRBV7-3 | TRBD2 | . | TGTGCCAGCAGCTTAGGGACTAGCGGGGGAGTGACAGATACGCAGTATTTT | CASSLGTSGGVTDTQYF
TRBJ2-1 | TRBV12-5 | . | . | TGTGCTAGTGGTTTGGCCCCTCGACAGGTAAGAGGGTACAATGAGCAGTTCTTC | CASGLAPRQVRGYNEQFF
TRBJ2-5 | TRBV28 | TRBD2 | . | TGTGCCAGCAGTTCCCCGACTAGCCCCCAAGAGACCCAGTACTTC | CASSSPTSPQETQYF
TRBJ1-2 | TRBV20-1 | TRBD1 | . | TGCAGTGCTAGAGGCAGGGGGCAATACACCTTC | CSARGRGQYTF